This T cell receptor beta chain stems from a study of T cells after posttransplantation cyclophosphamide. The naive gate required viable CD3+CD4+ or CD3+CD8+ cells with CCR7+CD45RA+CD45RO-CD95-CD27+CD28+ phenotype. Regarding this clone: Its antigen is not known.

Trimming removed 2 bases at V and 6 bases at J, with 14 bases between. There are 14 residues in the CDR3. Germline V gene sequence: CDR1 SGHVS, CDR2 FNYEAQ. Generated by immunoSEQ multiplex PCR, the TCRdb table keeps only in-frame clones and is missing some. Of 8,500 to 9,500 clones listed, over 95% are singletons. Findings and limits, study-wide: Recipient CMV seropositivity and CMV reactivation strongly tracked TRB clonality.

The chain has TRBV7-6 and TRBJ2-7; D is possibly TRBD2 (5 bases). The sample taken for sequencing was naive CD8+ T cells sorted from PBMCs. This clonotype originated in a man between 45 and 60 years old in good health, CMV-negative, and a related stem cell transplant donor. For the CDR3, the DNA is TGTGCCAGCAGCTTACCAGGAGGAGGCGGCGAGCAGTACTTC. This gives the protein CASSLPGGGGEQYF.